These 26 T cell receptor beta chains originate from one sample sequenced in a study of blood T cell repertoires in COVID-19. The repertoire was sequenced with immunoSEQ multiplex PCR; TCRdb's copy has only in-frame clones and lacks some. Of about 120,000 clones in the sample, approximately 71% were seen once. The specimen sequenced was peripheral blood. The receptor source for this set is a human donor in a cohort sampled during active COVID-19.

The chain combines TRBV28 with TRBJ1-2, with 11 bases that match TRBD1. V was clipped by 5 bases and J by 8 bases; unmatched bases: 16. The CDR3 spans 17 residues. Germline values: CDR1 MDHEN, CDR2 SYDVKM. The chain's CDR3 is CASSALRDRGALEGYTF. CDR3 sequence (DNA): TGTGCCAGCAGTGCACTCCGGGACAGGGGGGCCTTGGAGGGCTACACCTTC.

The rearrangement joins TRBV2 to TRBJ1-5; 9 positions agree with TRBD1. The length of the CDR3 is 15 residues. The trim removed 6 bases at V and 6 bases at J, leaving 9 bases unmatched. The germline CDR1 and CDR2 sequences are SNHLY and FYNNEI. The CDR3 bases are TGTGCCAGCAGAGTCGGGACAGGGAGGGGTCAGCCCCAGCATTTT. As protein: CASRVGTGRGQPQHF. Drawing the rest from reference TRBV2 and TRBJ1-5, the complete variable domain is EPEVTQTPSHQVTQMGQEVILRCVPISNHLYFYWYRQILGQKVEFLVSFYNNEISEKSEIFDDQFSVERPDGSNFTLKIRSTKLEDSAMYFCASRVGTGRGQPQHFGDGTRLSIL.

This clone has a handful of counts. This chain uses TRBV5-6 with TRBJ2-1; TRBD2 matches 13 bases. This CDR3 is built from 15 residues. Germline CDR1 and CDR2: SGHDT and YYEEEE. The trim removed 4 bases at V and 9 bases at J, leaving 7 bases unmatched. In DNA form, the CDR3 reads TGTGCCAGCAGCGCGACTAGCGGGAGGAATGGTGAGCAGTTCTTC. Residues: CASSATSGRNGEQFF.

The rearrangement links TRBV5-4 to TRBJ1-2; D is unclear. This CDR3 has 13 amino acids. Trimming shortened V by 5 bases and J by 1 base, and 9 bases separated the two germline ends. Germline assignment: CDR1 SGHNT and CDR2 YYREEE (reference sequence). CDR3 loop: CASRESVNYGYTF. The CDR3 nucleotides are TGTGCCAGCAGGGAGAGCGTTAACTATGGCTACACCTTC. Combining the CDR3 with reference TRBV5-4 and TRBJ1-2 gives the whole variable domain ETGVTQSPTHLIKTRGQQVTLRCSSQSGHNTVSWYQQALGQGPQFIFQYYREEENGRGNFPPRFSGLQFPNYSSELNVNALELDDSALYLCASRESVNYGYTFGSGTRLTVV.

CDR3 DNA sequence: TGTGCCAGCAGTCCCCCGGGACAGGGGTCAGCCGAGCAGTACTTC. It yields the protein CASSPPGQGSAEQYF. This rearrangement joins TRBV27 to TRBJ2-7, with 10 bases identical to TRBD1. The CDR3 is made up of 15 amino acids. J gave up 6 bases and V 5 bases, and 10 bases lay outside the gene matches. The germline gives CDR1 MNHEY, CDR2 SMNVEV (reference sequence).

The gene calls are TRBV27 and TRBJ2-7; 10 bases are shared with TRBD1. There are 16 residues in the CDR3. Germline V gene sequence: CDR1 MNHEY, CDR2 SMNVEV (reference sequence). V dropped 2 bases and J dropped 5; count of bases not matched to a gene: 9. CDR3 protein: CASSLPPGQGNNEQYF. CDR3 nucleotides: TGTGCCAGCAGTTTACCGCCGGGACAGGGGAACAACGAGCAGTACTTC.

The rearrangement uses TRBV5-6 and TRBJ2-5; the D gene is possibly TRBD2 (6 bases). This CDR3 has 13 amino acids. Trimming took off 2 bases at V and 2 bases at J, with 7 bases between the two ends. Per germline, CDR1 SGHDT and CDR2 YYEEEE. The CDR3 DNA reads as TGTGCCAGCAGCTTCGGGGGACAAGAGACCCAGTACTTC. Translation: CASSFGGQETQYF.

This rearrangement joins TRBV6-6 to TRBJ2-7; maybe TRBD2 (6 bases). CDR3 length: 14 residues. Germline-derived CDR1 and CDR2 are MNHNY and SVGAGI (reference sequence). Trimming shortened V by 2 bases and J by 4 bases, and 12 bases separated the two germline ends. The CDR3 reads CASSYTGESYEQYF. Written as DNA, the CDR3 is TGTGCCAGCAGTTACACGGGGGAATCGTACGAGCAGTACTTC.

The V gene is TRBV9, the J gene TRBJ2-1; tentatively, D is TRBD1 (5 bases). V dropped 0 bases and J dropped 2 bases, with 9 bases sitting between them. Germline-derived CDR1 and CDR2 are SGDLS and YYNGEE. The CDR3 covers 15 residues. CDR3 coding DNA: TGTGCCAGCAGCGTAGAGGGGATAACCTACAATGAGCAGTTCTTC. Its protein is CASSVEGITYNEQFF.

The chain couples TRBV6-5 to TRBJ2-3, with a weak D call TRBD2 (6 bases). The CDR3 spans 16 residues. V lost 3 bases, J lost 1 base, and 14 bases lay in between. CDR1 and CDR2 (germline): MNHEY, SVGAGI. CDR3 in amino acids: CASSYGGTPGTDTQYF. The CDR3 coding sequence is TGTGCCAGCAGTTATGGAGGGACCCCCGGCACAGATACGCAGTATTTT.

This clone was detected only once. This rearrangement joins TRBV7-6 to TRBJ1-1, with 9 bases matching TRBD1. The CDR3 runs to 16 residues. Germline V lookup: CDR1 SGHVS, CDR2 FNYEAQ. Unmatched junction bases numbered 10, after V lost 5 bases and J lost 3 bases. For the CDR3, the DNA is TGTGCCAGCAGCCCGCGGGACAGGGTGTGGGACACTGAAGCTTTCTTT. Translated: CASSPRDRVWDTEAFF.

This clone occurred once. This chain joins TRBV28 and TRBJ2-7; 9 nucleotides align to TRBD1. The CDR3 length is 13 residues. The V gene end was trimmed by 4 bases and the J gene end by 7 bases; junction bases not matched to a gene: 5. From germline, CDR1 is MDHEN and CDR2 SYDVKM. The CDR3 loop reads CASSSQGAQEQYF. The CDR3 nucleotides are TGTGCCAGCAGTTCACAGGGGGCGCAAGAGCAGTACTTC. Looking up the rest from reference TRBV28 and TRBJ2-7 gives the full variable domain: DVKVTQSSRYLVKRTGEKVFLECVQDMDHENMFWYRQDPGLGLRLIYFSYDVKMKEKGDIPEGYSVSREKKERFSLILESASTNQTSMYLCASSSQGAQEQYFGPGTRLTVT.

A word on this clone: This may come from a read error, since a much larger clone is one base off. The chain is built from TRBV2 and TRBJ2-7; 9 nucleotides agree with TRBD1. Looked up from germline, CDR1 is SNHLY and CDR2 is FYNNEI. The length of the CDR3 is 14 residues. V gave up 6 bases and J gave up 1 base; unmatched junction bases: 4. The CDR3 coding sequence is TGTGCCAGCAGCTCCGGGACAGGGTCCTACGAGCAGTACTTC. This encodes CASSSGTGSYEQYF.

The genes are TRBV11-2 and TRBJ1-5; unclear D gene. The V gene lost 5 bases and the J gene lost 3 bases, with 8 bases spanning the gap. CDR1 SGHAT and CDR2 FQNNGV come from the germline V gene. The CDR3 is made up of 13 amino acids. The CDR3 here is CASSPGPNQPQHF. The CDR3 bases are TGTGCCAGCAGCCCAGGTCCCAATCAGCCCCAGCATTTT.

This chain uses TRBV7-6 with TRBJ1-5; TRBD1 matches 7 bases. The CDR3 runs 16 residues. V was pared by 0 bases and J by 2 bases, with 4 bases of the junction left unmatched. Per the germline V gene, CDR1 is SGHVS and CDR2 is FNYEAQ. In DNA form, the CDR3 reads TGTGCCAGCAGCTTAGCGTCGGGGACAGGCAATCAGCCCCAGCATTTT. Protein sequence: CASSLASGTGNQPQHF.

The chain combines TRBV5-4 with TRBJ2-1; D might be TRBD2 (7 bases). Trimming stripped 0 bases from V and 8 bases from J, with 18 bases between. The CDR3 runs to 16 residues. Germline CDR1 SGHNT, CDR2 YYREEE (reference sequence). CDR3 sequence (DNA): TGTGCCAGCAGCTTGGCCGAGGGGGGGCCTGGCTATGAGCAGTTCTTC. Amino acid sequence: CASSLAEGGPGYEQFF.

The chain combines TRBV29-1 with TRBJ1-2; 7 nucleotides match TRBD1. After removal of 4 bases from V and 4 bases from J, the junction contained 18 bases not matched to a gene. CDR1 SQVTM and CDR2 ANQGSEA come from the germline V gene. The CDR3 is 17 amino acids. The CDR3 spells CSVVNGQVNSEVYGYTF. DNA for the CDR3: TGCAGCGTTGTTAACGGACAGGTAAACAGTGAGGTCTATGGCTACACCTTC.

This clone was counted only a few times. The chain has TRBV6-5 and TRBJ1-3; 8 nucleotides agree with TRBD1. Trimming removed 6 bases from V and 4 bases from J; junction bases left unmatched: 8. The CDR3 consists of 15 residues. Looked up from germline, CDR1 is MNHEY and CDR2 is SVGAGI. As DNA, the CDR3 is TGTGCCAGCAGCGGGGGGACAGGTCCCGGAAACACCATATATTTT. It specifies CASSGGTGPGNTIYF.

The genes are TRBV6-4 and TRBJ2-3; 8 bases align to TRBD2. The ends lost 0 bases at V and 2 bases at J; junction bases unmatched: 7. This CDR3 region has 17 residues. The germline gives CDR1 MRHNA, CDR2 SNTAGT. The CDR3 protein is CASSDSPGGGLTDTQYF. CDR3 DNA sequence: TGTGCCAGCAGTGACTCCCCCGGCGGGGGGCTCACAGATACGCAGTATTTT.

The CDR3 sequence is CASSRGQGTDEQYF. In nucleotides, the CDR3 is TGCGCCAGCAGCCGCGGACAGGGGACCGACGAGCAGTACTTC. The V call is TRBV4-1, the J call TRBJ2-7, with TRBD1 matching 9 bases. The CDR3 has 14 amino acids. The germline V gene has CDR1 MGHRA and CDR2 YSYEKL. V was clipped by 4 bases and J by 5 bases; unmatched bases: 6.

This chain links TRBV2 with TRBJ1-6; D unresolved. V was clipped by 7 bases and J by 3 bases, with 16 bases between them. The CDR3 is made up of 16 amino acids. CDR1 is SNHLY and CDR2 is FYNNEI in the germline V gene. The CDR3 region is CASTLTRGNYNSPLHF. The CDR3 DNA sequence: TGTGCCAGCACCTTAACACGGGGTAACTATAATTCACCCCTCCACTTT.

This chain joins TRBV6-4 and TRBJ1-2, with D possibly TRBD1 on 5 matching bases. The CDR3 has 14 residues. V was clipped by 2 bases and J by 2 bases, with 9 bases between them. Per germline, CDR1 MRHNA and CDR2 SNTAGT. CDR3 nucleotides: TGTGCCAGCAGTGACGAAGACAGCAACTATGGCTACACCTTC. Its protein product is CASSDEDSNYGYTF.

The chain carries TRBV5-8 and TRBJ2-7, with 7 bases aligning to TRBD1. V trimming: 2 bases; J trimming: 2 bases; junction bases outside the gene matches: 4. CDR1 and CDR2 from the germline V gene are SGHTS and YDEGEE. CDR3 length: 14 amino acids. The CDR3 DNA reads TGTGCCAGCAGCTTAAGGGACAGCCCCTACGAGCAGTACTTC. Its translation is CASSLRDSPYEQYF.

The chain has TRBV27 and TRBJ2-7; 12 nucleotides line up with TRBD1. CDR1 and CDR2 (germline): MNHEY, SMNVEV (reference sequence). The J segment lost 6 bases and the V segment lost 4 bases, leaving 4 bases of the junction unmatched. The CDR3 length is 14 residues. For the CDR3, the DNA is TGTGCCAGCAGTTGGGACAGGGGGCGGACCGAGCAGTACTTC. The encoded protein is CASSWDRGRTEQYF.

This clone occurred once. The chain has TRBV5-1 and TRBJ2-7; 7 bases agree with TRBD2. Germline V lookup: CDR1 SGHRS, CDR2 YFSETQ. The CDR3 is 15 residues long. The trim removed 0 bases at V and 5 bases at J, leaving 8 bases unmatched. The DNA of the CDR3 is TGCGCCAGCAGCTTGGAGTGGGGAGGGCACCACGAGCAGTACTTC. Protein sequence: CASSLEWGGHHEQYF.

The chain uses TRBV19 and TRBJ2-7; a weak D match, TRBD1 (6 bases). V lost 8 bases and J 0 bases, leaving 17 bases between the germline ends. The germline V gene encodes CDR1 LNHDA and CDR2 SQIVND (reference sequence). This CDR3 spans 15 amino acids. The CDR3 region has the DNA TGTGCCAGTTCCGGGACACCGGACAGCTCCTACGAGCAGTACTTC. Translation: CASSGTPDSSYEQYF.